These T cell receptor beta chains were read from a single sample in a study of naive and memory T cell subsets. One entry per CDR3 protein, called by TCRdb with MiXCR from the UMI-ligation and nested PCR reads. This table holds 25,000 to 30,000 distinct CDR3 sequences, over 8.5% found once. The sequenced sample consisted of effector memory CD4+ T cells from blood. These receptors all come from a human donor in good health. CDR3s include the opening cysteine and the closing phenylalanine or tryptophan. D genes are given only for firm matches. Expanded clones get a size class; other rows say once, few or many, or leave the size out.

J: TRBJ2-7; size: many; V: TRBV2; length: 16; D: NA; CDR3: CASSEGPGEASYEQYF; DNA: TGTGCCAGCAGTGAAGGTCCGGGAGAAGCCTCCTACGAGCAGTACTTC
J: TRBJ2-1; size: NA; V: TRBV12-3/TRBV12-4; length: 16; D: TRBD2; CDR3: CASSSSGTSGYNEQFF; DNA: TGTGCCAGCAGTTCCTCCGGGACTAGCGGCTACAATGAGCAGTTCTTC
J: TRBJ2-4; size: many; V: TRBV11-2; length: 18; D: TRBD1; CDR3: CASSLDQRRTGFRNIQYF; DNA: TGTGCCAGCAGCTTAGATCAACGGCGGACAGGGTTTAGAAACATTCAGTACTTC
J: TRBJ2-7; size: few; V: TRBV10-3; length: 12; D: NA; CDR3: CAISASSYEQYF; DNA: TGTGCCATCTCGGCTAGCTCCTACGAGCAGTACTTC
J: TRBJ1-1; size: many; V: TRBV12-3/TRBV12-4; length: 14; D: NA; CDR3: CASSLSGMNTEAFF; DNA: TGTGCCAGCAGTTTGTCAGGCATGAACACTGAAGCTTTCTTT
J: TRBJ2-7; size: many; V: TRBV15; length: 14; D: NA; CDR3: CATSREGAAYEQYF; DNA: TGTGCCACCAGCAGAGAAGGGGCAGCCTACGAGCAGTACTTC
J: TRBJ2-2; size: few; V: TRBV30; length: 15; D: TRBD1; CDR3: CAWSTIDRDTGELFF; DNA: TGTGCCTGGAGTACCATCGACAGGGACACCGGGGAGCTGTTTTTT
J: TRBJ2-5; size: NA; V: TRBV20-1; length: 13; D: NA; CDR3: CSAPKSDPGTQYF; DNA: TGCAGTGCGCCTAAATCGGATCCAGGGACCCAGTACTTC
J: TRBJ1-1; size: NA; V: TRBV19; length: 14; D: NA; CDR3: CASTTTVRYTEAFF; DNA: TGTGCCAGTACCACTACGGTCCGATACACTGAAGCTTTCTTT
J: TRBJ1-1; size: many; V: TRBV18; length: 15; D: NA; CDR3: CASSPQGGKNTEAFF; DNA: TGTGCCAGCTCACCCCAAGGAGGGAAGAACACTGAAGCTTTCTTT
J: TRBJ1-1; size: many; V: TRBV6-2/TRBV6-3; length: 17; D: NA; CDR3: CASRSSKWGEMNTEAFF; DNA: TGTGCCAGCAGGAGCTCAAAGTGGGGCGAGATGAACACTGAAGCTTTCTTT
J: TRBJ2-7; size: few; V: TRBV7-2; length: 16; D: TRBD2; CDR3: CASSSQVSGTGSEQYF; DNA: TGTGCCAGCAGCTCCCAGGTCAGCGGGACGGGTAGCGAGCAGTACTTC
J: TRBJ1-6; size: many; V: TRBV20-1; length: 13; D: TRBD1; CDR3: CSASLQGDSPLHF; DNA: TGCAGTGCTAGTTTACAGGGGGATTCACCCCTCCACTTT
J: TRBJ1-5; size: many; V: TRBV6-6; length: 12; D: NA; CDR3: CASRQGNQPQHF; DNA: TGTGCCAGCAGGCAGGGGAATCAGCCCCAGCATTTT
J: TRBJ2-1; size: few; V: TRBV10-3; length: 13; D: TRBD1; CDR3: CAISRDSLNEQFF; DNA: TGTGCCATCAGCCGGGACAGTCTGAATGAGCAGTTCTTC
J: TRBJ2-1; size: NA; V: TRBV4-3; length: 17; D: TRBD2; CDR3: CASSQGFQGGLDNEQFF; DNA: TGCGCCAGCAGCCAAGGTTTCCAGGGAGGGTTGGACAATGAGCAGTTCTTC
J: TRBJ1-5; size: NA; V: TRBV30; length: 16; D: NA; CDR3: CAWSVSVSASNQPQHF; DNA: TGTGCCTGGAGTGTAAGTGTTTCGGCCAGCAATCAGCCCCAGCATTTT
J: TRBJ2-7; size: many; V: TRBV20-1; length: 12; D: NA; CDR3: CSARGGPDEQYF; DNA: TGCAGTGCTAGAGGGGGTCCCGACGAGCAGTACTTC
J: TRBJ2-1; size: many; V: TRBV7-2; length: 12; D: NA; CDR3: CASSLERWGQFF; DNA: TGTGCCAGCAGCTTAGAACGCTGGGGGCAGTTCTTC
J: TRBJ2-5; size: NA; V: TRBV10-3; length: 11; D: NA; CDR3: CAIRQEETQYF; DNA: TGTGCCATCAGACAAGAAGAGACCCAGTACTTC
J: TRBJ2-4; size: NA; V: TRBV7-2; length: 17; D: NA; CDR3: CASSDTTGPGRQNIQYF; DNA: TGTGCCAGCAGCGATACTACCGGGCCAGGAAGGCAAAACATTCAGTACTTC
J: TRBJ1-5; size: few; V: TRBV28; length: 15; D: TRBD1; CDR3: CASSLRTGGGGPQHF; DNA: TGTGCCAGCAGCCTGAGGACAGGGGGCGGAGGGCCCCAGCATTTT
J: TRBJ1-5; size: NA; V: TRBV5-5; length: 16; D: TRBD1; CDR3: CASSPAGTGSNQPQHF; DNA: TGTGCCAGCAGCCCGGCCGGGACAGGGAGCAATCAGCCCCAGCATTTT
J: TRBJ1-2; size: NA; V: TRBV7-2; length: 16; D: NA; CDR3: CASSLTTGFYYYGYTF; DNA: TGTGCCAGCAGCCTCACCACAGGTTTTTACTACTATGGCTACACCTTC